The 4 T cell receptor beta chains reported below all come from one sample, sequenced in a study of shared clonotypes between healthy human individuals. Generated by immunoSEQ multiplex PCR, the TCRdb table keeps only in-frame clones and is missing some. The sample shows about 490,000 clones, over 70% of them seen only once. The sequencing input was PBMCs. Receptors were obtained from a woman in her forties in good health. Some clones in this sample may be carry-over from other donors' samples.

The genes are TRBV2 and TRBJ2-1; D possibly corresponds to TRBD2 (6 bases). The V end was cut by 5 bases, the J end by 6 bases, with 11 bases between. The CDR3 has 13 amino acids. The germline V gene encodes CDR1 SNHLY and CDR2 FYNNEI. The CDR3 DNA is TGTGCCAGCAGTCAGGAGGGCTCCAATGAGCAGTTCTTC. The encoded protein is CASSQEGSNEQFF. Combining the CDR3 with reference TRBV2 and TRBJ2-1 gives the whole variable domain EPEVTQTPSHQVTQMGQEVILRCVPISNHLYFYWYRQILGQKVEFLVSFYNNEISEKSEIFDDQFSVERPDGSNFTLKIRSTKLEDSAMYFCASSQEGSNEQFFGPGTRLTVL.

This clone was recorded at least ten times. The chain combines TRBV2 with TRBJ2-7; D call uncertain. The CDR3 is 14 amino acids. Per the germline V gene, CDR1 is SNHLY and CDR2 is FYNNEI. Trimming removed 4 bases from V and 0 bases from J, with 10 bases in between. For the CDR3, the DNA is TGTGCCAGCAGTGCGGAACAGAACTCCTACGAGCAGTACTTC. Protein sequence: CASSAEQNSYEQYF.

The chain combines TRBV18 with TRBJ2-1, with unresolved D. The CDR3 is made up of 16 amino acids. Germline CDR1 is KGHSH and CDR2 is LQKENI. Deletions cut 0 bases from V and 3 bases from J, with 12 bases between. CDR3 coding DNA: TGTGCCAGCTCACCACCGTCACGTAAAGACTACAATGAGCAGTTCTTC. Translating it yields CASSPPSRKDYNEQFF.

This chain connects TRBV20-1 to TRBJ2-7; D ambiguous. The CDR3 is 11 residues long. Germline V gene data show CDR1 as DFQATT and CDR2 as SNEGSKA (reference sequence). V lost 3 bases and J 0 bases, leaving 3 bases between the germline ends. The CDR3 bases are TGCAGTGCTAGTTACTCCTACGAGCAGTACTTC. Residues: CSASYSYEQYF.